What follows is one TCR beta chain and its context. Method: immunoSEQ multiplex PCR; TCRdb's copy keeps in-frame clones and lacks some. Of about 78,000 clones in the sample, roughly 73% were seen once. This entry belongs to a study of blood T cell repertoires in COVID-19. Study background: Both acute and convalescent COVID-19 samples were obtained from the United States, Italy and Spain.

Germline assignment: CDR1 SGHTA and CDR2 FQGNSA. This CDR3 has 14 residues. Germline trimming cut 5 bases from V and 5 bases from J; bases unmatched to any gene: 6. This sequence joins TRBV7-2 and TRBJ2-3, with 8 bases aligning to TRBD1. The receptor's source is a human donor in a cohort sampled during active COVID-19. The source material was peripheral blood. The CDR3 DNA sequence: TGTGCCAGCAGCCCTCAGGGGGCTGAAGATACGCAGTATTTT. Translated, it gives CASSPQGAEDTQYF.